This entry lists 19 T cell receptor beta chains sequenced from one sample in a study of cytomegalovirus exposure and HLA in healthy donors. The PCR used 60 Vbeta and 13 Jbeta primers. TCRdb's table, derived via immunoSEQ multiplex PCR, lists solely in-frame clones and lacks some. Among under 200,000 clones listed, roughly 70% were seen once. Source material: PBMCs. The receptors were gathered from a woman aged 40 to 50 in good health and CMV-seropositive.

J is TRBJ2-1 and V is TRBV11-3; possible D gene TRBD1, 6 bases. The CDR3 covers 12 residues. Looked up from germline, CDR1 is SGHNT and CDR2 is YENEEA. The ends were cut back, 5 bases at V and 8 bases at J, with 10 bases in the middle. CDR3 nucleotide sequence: TGTGCCAGCAGCCACACAGGGTATGAGCAGTTCTTC. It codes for CASSHTGYEQFF.

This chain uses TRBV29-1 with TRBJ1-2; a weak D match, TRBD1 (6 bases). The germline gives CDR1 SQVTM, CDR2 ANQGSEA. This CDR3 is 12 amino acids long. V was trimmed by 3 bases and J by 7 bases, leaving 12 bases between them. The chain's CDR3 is CSVEGGLGGYTF. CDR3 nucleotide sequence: TGCAGCGTTGAGGGGGGGCTTGGTGGCTACACCTTC. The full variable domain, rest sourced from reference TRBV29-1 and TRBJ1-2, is SAVISQKPSRDICQRGTSLTIQCQVDSQVTMMFWYRQQPGQSLTLIATANQGSEATYESGFVIDKFPISRPNLTFSTLTVSNMSPEDSSIYLCSVEGGLGGYTFGSGTRLTVV.

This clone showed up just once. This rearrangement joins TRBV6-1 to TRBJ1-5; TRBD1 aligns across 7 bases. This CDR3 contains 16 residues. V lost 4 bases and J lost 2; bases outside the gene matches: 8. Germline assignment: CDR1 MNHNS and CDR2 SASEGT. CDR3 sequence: CASSGLTGVGNQPQHF. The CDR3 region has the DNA TGTGCCAGCAGTGGGCTTACAGGGGTGGGCAATCAGCCCCAGCATTTT.

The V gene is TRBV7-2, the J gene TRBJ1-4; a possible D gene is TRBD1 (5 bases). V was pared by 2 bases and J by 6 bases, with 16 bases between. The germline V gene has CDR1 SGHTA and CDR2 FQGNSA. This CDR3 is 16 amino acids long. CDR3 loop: CASSLRSSRGDEKLFF. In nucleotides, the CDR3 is TGTGCCAGCAGCTTAAGGTCCAGCCGGGGGGATGAAAAACTGTTTTTT.

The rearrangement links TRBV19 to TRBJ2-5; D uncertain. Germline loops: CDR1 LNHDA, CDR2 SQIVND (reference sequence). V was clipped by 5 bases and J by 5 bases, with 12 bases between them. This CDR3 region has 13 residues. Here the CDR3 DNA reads TGTGCCAGTAGTCTCCCTATCGGGGAGACCCAGTACTTC. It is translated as CASSLPIGETQYF. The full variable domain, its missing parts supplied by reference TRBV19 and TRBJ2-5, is DGGITQSPKYLFRKEGQNVTLSCEQNLNHDAMYWYRQDPGQGLRLIYYSQIVNDFQKGDIAEGYSVSREKKESFPLTVTSAQKNPTAFYLCASSLPIGETQYFGPGTRLLVL.

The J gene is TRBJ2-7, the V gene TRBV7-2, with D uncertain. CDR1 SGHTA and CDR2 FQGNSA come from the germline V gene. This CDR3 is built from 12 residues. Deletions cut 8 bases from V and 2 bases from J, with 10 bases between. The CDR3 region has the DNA TGTGCCAGCGGGCTGCCCACCTACGAGCAGTACTTC. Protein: CASGLPTYEQYF.

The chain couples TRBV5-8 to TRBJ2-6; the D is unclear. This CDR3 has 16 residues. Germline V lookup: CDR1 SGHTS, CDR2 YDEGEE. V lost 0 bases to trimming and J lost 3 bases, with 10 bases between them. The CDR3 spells CASSLVGSGGANVLTF. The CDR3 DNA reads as TGTGCCAGCAGCTTGGTTGGGTCGGGTGGGGCCAACGTCCTGACTTTC.

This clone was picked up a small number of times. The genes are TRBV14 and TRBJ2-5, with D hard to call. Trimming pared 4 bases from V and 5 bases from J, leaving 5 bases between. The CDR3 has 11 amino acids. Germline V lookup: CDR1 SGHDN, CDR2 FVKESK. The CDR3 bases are TGTGCCAGCAGCCGGCTGGAGACCCAGTACTTC. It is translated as CASSRLETQYF.

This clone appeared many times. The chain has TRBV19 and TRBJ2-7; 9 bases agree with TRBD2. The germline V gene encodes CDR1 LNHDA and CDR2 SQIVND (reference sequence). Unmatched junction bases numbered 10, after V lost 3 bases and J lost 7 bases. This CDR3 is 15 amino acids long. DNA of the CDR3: TGTGCCAGTAGTATCTCCAGCGGGAGGCCGGGGGAGCAGTACTTC. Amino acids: CASSISSGRPGEQYF.

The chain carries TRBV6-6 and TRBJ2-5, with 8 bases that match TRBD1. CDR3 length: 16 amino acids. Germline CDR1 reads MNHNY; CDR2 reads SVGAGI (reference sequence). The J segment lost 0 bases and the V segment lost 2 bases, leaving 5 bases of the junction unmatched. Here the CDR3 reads CASSYGTGPDQETQYF. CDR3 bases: TGTGCCAGCAGTTACGGGACAGGCCCGGACCAAGAGACCCAGTACTTC.

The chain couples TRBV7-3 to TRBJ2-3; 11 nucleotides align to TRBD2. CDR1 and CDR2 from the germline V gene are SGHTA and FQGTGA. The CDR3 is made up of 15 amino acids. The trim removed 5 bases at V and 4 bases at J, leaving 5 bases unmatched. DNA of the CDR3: TGTGCCAGCAGCACCATAGCGGGGGGGCCAGATACGCAGTATTTT. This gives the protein CASSTIAGGPDTQYF.

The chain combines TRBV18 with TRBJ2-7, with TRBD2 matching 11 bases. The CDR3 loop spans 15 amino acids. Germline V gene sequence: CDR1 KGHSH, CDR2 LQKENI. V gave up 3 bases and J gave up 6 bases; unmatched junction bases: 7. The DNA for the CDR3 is TGTGCCAGCTCACCCCTGACTAGCGGGGCAAGCGAGCAGTACTTC. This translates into CASSPLTSGASEQYF.

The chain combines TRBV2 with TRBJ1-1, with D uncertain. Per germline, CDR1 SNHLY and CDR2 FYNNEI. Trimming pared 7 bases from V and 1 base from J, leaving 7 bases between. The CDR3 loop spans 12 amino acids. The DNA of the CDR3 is TGTGCCAGCAACTGGAGGAACACTGAAGCTTTCTTT. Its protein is CASNWRNTEAFF.

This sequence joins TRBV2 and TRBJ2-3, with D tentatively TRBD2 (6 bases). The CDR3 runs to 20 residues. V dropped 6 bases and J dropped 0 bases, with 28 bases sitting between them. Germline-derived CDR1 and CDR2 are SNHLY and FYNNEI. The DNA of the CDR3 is TGTGCCAGCAGCGCACGTGGGGGAGAGGCGGGACCCTATAGCACAGATACGCAGTATTTT. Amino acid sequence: CASSARGGEAGPYSTDTQYF. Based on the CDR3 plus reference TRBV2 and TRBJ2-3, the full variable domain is EPEVTQTPSHQVTQMGQEVILRCVPISNHLYFYWYRQILGQKVEFLVSFYNNEISEKSEIFDDQFSVERPDGSNFTLKIRSTKLEDSAMYFCASSARGGEAGPYSTDTQYFGPGTRLTVL.

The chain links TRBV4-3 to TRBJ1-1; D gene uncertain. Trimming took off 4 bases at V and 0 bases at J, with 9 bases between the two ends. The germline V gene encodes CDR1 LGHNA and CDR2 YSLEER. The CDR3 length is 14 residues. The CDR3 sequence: CASSPSVLNTEAFF. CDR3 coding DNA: TGCGCCAGCAGCCCCAGCGTTTTGAACACTGAAGCTTTCTTT.

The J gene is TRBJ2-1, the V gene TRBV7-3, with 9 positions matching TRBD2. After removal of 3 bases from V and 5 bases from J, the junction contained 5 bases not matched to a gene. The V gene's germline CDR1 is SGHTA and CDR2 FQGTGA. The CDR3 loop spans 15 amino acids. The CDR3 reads CASSFGTSPHNEQFF. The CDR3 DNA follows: TGTGCCAGCAGCTTTGGGACTAGCCCACACAATGAGCAGTTCTTC.

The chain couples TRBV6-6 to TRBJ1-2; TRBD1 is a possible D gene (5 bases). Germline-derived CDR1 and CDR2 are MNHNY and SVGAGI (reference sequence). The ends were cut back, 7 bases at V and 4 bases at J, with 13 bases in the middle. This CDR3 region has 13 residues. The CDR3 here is CASNAQDVYGYTF. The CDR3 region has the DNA TGTGCCAGCAACGCACAGGACGTCTATGGCTACACCTTC.

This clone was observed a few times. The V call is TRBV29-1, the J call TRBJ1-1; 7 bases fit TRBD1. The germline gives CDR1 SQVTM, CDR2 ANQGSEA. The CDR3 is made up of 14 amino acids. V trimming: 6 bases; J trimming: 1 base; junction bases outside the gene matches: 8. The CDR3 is CSVTGTAGNTEAFF. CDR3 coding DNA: TGCAGCGTAACAGGGACAGCGGGGAACACTGAAGCTTTCTTT.

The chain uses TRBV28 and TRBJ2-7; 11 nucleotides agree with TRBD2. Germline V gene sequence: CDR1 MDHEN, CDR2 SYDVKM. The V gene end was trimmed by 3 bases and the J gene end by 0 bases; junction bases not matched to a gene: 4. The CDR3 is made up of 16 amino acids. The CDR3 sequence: CASSFLGTSGSYEQYF. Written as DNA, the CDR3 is TGTGCCAGCAGTTTTCTCGGGACTAGCGGCTCCTACGAGCAGTACTTC.